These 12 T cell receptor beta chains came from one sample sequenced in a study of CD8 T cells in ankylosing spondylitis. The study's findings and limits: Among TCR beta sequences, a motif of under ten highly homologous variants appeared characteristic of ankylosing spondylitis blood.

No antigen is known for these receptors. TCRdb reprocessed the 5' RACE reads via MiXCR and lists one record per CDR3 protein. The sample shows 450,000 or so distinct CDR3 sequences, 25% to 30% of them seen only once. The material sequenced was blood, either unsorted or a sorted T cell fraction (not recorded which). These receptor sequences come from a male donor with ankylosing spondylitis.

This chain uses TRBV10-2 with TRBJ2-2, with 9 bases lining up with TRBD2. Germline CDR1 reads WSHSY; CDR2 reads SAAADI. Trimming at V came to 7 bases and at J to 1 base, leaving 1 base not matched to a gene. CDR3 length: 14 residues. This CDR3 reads CASMTSGNTGELFF. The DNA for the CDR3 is TGCGCCAGCATGACTAGCGGGAACACCGGGGAGCTGTTTTTT.

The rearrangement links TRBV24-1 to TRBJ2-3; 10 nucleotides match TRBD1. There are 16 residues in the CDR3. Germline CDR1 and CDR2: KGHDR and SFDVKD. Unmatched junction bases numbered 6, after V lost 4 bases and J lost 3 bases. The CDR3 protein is CATSDLRGQGTDTQYF. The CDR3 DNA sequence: TGTGCCACCAGTGACCTGAGGGGACAGGGGACAGATACGCAGTATTTT.

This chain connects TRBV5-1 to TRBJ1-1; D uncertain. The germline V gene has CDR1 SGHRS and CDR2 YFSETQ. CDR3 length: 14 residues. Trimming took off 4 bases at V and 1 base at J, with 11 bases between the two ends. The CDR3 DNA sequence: TGCGCCAGCAGCGCCCGGGCCGAGAACACTGAAGCTTTCTTT. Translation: CASSARAENTEAFF. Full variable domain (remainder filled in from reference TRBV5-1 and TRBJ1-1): KAGVTQTPRYLIKTRGQQVTLSCSPISGHRSVSWYQQTPGQGLQFLFEYFSETQRNKGNFPGRFSGRQFSNSRSEMNVSTLELGDSALYLCASSARAENTEAFFGQGTRLTVV.

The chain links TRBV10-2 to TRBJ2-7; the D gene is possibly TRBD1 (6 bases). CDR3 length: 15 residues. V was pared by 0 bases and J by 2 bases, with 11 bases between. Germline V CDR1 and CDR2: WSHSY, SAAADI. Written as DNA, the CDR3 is TGCGCCAGCAGTGAGTCTGGGCAGGGGCCCTACGAGCAGTACTTC. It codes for CASSESGQGPYEQYF.

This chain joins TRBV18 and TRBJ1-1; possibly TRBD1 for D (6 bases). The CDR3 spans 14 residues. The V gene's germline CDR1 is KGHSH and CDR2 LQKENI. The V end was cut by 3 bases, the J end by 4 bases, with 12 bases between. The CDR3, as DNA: TGTGCCAGCTCACCCCAAACAGGGATCACTGAAGCTTTCTTT. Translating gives CASSPQTGITEAFF.

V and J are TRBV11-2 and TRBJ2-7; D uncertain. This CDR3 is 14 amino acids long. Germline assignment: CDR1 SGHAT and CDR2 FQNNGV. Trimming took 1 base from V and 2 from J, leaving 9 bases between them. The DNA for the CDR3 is TGTGCCAGCAGCTTAGCGGCAGGTCCCTACGAGCAGTACTTC. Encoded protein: CASSLAAGPYEQYF.

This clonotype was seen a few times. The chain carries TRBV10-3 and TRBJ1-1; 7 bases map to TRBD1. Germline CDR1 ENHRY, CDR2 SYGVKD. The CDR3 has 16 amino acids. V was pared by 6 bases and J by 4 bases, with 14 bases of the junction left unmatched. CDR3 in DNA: TGTGCCATCAGAGGCAGACAGGGCTCCGAGGGCACTGAAGCTTTCTTT. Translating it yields CAIRGRQGSEGTEAFF.

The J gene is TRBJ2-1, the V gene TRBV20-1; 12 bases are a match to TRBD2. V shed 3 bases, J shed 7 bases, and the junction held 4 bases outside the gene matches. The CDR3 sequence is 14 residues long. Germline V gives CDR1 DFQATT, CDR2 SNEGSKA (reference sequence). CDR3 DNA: TGCAGTGCTAGTTCTGGACTAGCGGGGAATGAGCAGTTCTTC. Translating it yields CSASSGLAGNEQFF.

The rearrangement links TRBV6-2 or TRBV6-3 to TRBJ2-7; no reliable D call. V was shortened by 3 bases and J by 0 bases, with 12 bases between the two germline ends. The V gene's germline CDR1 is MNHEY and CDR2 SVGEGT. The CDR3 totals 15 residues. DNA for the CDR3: TGTGCCAGCAGTTATGGGCAGATTTTCTCCTACGAGCAGTACTTC. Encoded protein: CASSYGQIFSYEQYF.

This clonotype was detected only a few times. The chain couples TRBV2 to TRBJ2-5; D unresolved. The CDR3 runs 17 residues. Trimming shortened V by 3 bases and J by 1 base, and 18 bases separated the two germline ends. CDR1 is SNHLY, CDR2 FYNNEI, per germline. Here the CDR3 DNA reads TGTGCCAGCAGTGACTACAGAAACGTGAAACTCCAAGAGACCCAGTACTTC. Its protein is CASSDYRNVKLQETQYF.

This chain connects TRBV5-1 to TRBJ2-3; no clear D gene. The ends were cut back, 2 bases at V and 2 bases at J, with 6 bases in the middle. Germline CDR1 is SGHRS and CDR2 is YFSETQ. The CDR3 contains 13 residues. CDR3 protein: CASSFRLTDTQYF. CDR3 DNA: TGCGCCAGCAGCTTCCGGCTCACAGATACGCAGTATTTT.

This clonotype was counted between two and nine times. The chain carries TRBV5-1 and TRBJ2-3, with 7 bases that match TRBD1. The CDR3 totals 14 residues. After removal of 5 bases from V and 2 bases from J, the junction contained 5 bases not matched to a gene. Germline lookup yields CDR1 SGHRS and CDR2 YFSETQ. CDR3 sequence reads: CASSTDRITDTQYF. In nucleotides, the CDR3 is TGCGCCAGCAGTACGGACAGGATCACAGATACGCAGTATTTT.